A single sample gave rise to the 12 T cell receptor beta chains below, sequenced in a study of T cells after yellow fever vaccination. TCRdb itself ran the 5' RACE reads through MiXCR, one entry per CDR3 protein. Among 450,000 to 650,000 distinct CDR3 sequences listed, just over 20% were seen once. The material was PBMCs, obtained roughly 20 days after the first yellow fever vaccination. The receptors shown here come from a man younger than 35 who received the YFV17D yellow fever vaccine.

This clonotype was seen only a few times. CDR3 sequence: CASSPKENSPLHF. In DNA, the CDR3 is TGCGCCAGCAGCCCTAAGGAGAATTCACCCCTCCACTTT. The gene calls are TRBV4-1 and TRBJ1-6; the D is unclear. Germline CDR1 MGHRA, CDR2 YSYEKL. V was trimmed by 4 bases and J by 7 bases, leaving 8 bases between them. This CDR3 has 13 residues.

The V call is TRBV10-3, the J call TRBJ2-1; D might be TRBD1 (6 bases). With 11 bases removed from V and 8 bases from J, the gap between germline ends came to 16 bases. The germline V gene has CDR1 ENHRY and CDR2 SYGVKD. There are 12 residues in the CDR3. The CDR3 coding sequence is TGTGCCTCAGGGGACGTTAGGTATGAGCAGTTCTTC. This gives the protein CASGDVRYEQFF.

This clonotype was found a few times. The CDR3 DNA reads TGCGCCAGCAGCTTTCCGACAGCGGGTGAGCAGTTCTTC. Its translation is CASSFPTAGEQFF. The V call is TRBV5-1, the J call TRBJ2-1, with D possibly being TRBD2 (6 bases). The V gene's germline CDR1 is SGHRS and CDR2 YFSETQ. The V end was cut by 2 bases, the J end by 9 bases, with 12 bases between. This CDR3 is 13 amino acids long.

Written as DNA, the CDR3 is TGTGCCAGCACTCGAACGGGACTCCCCTACGAGCAGTACGTC. This sequence encodes CASTRTGLPYEQYV. The chain joins TRBV6-1 to TRBJ2-7, with D maybe TRBD2 (6 bases). The V end was cut by 7 bases, the J end by 2 bases, with 15 bases between. The CDR3 is 14 amino acids. The germline CDR1 and CDR2 sequences are MNHNS and SASEGT.

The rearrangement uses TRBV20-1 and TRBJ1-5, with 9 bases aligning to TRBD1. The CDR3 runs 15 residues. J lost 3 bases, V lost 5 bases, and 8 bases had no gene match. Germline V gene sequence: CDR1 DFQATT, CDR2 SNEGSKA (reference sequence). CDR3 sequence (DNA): TGCAGTGCTGTACAGGGGGCGCAGGCCAATCAGCCCCAGCATTTT. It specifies CSAVQGAQANQPQHF.

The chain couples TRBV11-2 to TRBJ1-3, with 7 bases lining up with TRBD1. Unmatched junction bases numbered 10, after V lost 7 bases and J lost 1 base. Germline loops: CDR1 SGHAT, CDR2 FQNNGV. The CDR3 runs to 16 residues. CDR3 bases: TGTGCCAGCAAAACCGAGGGACAGCTATCTGGAAACACCATATATTTT. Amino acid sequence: CASKTEGQLSGNTIYF.

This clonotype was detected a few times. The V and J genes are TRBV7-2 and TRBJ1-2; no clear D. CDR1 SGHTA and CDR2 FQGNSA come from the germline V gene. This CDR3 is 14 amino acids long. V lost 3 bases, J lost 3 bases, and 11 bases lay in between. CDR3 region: CASSFDRADYGYTF. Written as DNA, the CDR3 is TGTGCCAGCAGCTTTGACCGGGCGGACTATGGCTACACCTTC.

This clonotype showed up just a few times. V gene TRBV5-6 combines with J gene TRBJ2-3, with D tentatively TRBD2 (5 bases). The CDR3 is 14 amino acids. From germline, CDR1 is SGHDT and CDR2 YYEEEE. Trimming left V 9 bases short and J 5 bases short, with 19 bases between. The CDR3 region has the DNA TGTGCCAACCCCCAGGACTCAACCGGAGATACGCAGTATTTT. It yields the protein CANPQDSTGDTQYF.

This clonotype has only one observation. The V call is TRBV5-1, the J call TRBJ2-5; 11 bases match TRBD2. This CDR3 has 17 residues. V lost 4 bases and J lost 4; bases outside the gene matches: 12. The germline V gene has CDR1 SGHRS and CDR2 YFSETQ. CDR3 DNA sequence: TGCGCCAGCAGCCCGACCGGAGGTAGCGGGGGGGGAGAGACCCAGTACTTC. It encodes CASSPTGGSGGGETQYF.

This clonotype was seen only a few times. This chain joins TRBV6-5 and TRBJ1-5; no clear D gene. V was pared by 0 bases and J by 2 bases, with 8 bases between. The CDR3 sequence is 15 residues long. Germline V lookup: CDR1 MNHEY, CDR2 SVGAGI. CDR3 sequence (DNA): TGTGCCAGCAGTTACTCACGGAGAGGCAATCAGCCCCAGCATTTT. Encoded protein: CASSYSRRGNQPQHF.

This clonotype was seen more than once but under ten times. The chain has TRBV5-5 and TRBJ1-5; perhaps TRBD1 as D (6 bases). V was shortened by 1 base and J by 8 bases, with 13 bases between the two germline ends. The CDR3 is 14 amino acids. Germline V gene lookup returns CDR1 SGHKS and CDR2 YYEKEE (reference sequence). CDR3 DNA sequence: TGTGCCAGCAGCTTGAGGCCAGGGGCGAAGCCCCAGCATTTT. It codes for CASSLRPGAKPQHF.

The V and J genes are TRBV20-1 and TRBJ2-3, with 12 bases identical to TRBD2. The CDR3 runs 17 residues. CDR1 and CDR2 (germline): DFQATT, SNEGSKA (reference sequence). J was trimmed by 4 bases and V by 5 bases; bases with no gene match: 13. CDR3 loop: CSAPGGLAGSRPDTQYF. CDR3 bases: TGCAGTGCTCCGGGTGGACTAGCGGGATCTCGGCCAGATACGCAGTATTTT.